One and the same sample provided the 8 T cell receptor beta chains below, sequenced in a study of immune evolution from preneoplasia to lung adenocarcinoma. The table came from immunoSEQ multiplex PCR; TCRdb's copy has only in-frame clones and leaves some out. The sample yields under 45,000 clones, more than 60% seen once. The sequenced material came from FFPE invasive lung adenocarcinoma tissue. The receptors here all came from a person between 60 and 69 years old with lung adenocarcinoma.

This clone has only one observation. The chain recombines TRBV2 with TRBJ2-7; D possibly corresponds to TRBD1 (5 bases). This CDR3 comprises 14 residues. The V end lost 2 bases, the J end lost 5 bases, and 13 bases lay between the germline ends. Germline CDR1 and CDR2: SNHLY and FYNNEI. CDR3 nucleotide sequence: TGTGCCAGCAGTGAATGGCAGGGCATTGACGAGCAGTACTTC. Protein product: CASSEWQGIDEQYF.

The rearrangement uses TRBV7-9 and TRBJ2-1; 10 bases agree with TRBD2. V lost 4 bases and J lost 4; bases outside the gene matches: 7. Germline V lookup: CDR1 SEHNR, CDR2 FQNEAQ (reference sequence). The CDR3 has 16 residues. The CDR3 DNA reads as TGTGCCAGCAGCTCACTAGCGGGGAGGGATTACAATGAGCAGTTCTTC. Its translation is CASSSLAGRDYNEQFF.

In this sample, this clone turned up a few times. This chain links TRBV7-3 with TRBJ2-7; maybe TRBD2 (6 bases). The CDR3 length is 13 residues. CDR1 and CDR2 from the germline V gene are SGHTA and FQGTGA. V was trimmed by 2 bases and J by 3 bases, leaving 8 bases between them. CDR3 DNA sequence: TGTGCCAGCAGCTTATATAGCGGCTACGAGCAGTACTTC. As protein: CASSLYSGYEQYF.

The CDR3 protein is CASSGQGAVQGTQYF. CDR3 DNA: TGTGCCAGCAGCGGACAGGGAGCAGTCCAGGGTACGCAGTATTTT. The chain joins TRBV5-4 to TRBJ2-3; 8 nucleotides agree with TRBD1. Germline V CDR1 and CDR2: SGHNT, YYREEE (reference sequence). There are 15 residues in the CDR3. Germline trimming cut 4 bases from V and 8 bases from J; bases unmatched to any gene: 12.

This rearrangement joins TRBV7-9 to TRBJ2-3, with D possibly matching TRBD2 (7 bases). Trimming cost V 1 base and J 6 bases, with 14 bases left between them. The CDR3 covers 15 residues. Germline V gene sequence: CDR1 SEHNR, CDR2 FQNEAQ (reference sequence). In DNA form, the CDR3 reads TGTGCCAGCAGCTTAGGGGGGGGCAGAGTGGATACGCAGTATTTT. This gives the protein CASSLGGGRVDTQYF. Complete variable domain (other parts from reference TRBV7-9 and TRBJ2-3): DTGVSQNPRHKITKRGQNVTFRCDPISEHNRLYWYRQTLGQGPEFLTYFQNEAQLEKSRLLSDRFSAERPKGSFSTLEIQRTEQGDSAMYLCASSLGGGRVDTQYFGPGTRLTVL.

The chain combines TRBV7-2 with TRBJ2-2; 7 bases map to TRBD2. The CDR3 consists of 16 residues. CDR1 is SGHTA and CDR2 is FQGNSA in the germline V gene. J lost 5 bases, V lost 1 base, and 7 bases had no gene match. CDR3 sequence reads: CASSLGGGVRTGELFF. DNA of the CDR3: TGTGCCAGCAGCTTAGGGGGAGGGGTGAGGACCGGGGAGCTGTTTTTT. Full variable domain (remainder filled in from reference TRBV7-2 and TRBJ2-2): GAGVSQSPSNKVTEKGKDVELRCDPISGHTALYWYRQSLGQGLEFLIYFQGNSAPDKSGLPSDRFSAERTGGSVSTLTIQRTQQEDSAVYLCASSLGGGVRTGELFFGEGSRLTVL.

The chain carries TRBV4-1 and TRBJ2-3; 7 nucleotides match TRBD1. With 4 bases clipped from V and 1 base from J, the junction kept 5 bases outside the gene matches. Germline V gives CDR1 MGHRA, CDR2 YSYEKL. This CDR3 spans 15 amino acids. The CDR3 coding sequence is TGCGCCAGCAGCCGAGGGGGCGCGGGCACAGATACGCAGTATTTT. This encodes CASSRGGAGTDTQYF.

The rearrangement joins TRBV2 to TRBJ2-7, with 8 bases lining up with TRBD1. Trimming removed 6 bases from V and 4 bases from J; junction bases left unmatched: 8. This CDR3 spans 14 amino acids. Germline CDR1 and CDR2: SNHLY and FYNNEI. CDR3 bases: TGTGCCAGCAGGCCCGGGACAGGCCAATACGAGCAGTACTTC. Protein product: CASRPGTGQYEQYF.